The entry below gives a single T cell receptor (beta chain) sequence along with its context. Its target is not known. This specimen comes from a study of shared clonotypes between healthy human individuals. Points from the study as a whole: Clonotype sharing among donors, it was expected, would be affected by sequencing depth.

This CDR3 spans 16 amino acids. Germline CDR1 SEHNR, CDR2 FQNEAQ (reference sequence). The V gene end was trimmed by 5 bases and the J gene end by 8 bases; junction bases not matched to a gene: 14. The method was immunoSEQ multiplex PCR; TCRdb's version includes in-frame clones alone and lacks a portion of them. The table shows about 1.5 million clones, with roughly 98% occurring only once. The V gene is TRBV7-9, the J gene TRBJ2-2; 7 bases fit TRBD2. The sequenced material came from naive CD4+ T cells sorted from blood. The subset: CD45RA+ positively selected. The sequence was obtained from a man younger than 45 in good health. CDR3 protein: CASSPPSLASTGELFF. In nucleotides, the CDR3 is TGTGCCAGCAGCCCCCCCTCACTAGCGTCAACAGGGGAGCTGTTTTTT.